The rows below give T cell receptor beta chains drawn from one sample of a study of T cell repertoires in cytomegalovirus infection. No antigen is known for these receptors. MiXCR, applied by TCRdb to the reads, yields one record per CDR3 protein. The repertoire has some 920,000 distinct CDR3 sequences, roughly a third of them found once; the top ten carry around an eighth. The specimen comprised cultured CD8+ T cells from PBMCs, sampled from culture after CMV antigen stimulation. The receptors come from a human donor in good health (CMV status not recorded). Some clones in this sample may be carry-over from other donors' samples. Each CDR3 is given with its conserved first and last residue. A D gene is named only where the DNA matches it firmly. Some rows have no size entry. The others give once, few or many, or a class for an expanded clone.

TRBV7-9,many,TRBD2,TRBJ2-3,CASSLASGGRTDTQYF,TGTGCCAGCAGCTTAGCTAGCGGGGGCCGAACAGATACGCAGTATTTT
TRBV6-5,-,-,TRBJ1-1,CASSYSGGWANTEAFF,TGTGCCAGCAGTTACTCGGGGGGGTGGGCCAACACTGAAGCTTTCTTT
TRBV20-1,many,-,TRBJ1-1,CSARRRLRLKNTEAFF,TGCAGTGCTAGAAGGCGGCTCCGACTCAAGAACACTGAAGCTTTCTTT
TRBV10-3,-,TRBD1,TRBJ2-3,CAISDYERDRGTDTQYF,TGTGCCATCAGTGACTACGAACGCGACAGGGGTACGGATACGCAGTATTTT
TRBV18,-,-,TRBJ2-1,CASRSPGVGSYNEQFF,TGTGCCAGCCGTAGCCCAGGGGTAGGATCCTACAATGAGCAGTTCTTC
TRBV14,-,-,TRBJ1-1,CDSSQVGVRTEAFF,TGTGACAGCAGCCAAGTTGGGGTTCGAACTGAAGCTTTCTTT
TRBV7-3,few,TRBD1,TRBJ2-5,CASSLMTGGLETQYF,TGTGCCAGCAGCTTAATGACAGGGGGCCTAGAGACCCAGTACTTC
TRBV7-2,many,-,TRBJ1-4,CASSLNTFNEKLFF,TGTGCCAGCAGCTTAAACACCTTTAATGAAAAACTGTTTTTT
TRBV27,few,-,TRBJ2-1,CASRNAIDQELFGEQFF,TGTGCCAGCAGAAATGCGATCGACCAAGAGTTGTTTGGTGAGCAGTTCTTC
TRBV9,-,TRBD1,TRBJ1-5,CASSATGGTNQPQHF,TGTGCCAGCAGCGCCACAGGGGGAACCAATCAGCCCCAGCATTTT
TRBV27,-,TRBD2,TRBJ2-2,CASSGGVVYTGELFF,TGTGCCAGCTCGGGGGGGGTTGTATACACCGGGGAGCTGTTTTTT
TRBV6-1,-,-,TRBJ1-3,CASSPMFMHSGNTIYF,TGTGCCAGCAGTCCAATGTTCATGCACTCTGGAAACACCATATATTTT
TRBV7-9,-,TRBD2,TRBJ2-1,CASSKLAGANEQFF,TGTGCCAGCAGCAAACTAGCGGGGGCCAATGAGCAGTTCTTC
TRBV15,-,-,TRBJ1-3,CATSRVSGQLLSGNTIYF,TGTGCCACCAGCAGAGTCTCCGGACAGTTACTCTCTGGAAACACCATATATTTT
TRBV27,-,TRBD1,TRBJ1-1,CASSSAGQGDGAFF,TGTGCCAGCAGTTCCGCCGGACAGGGGGATGGAGCTTTCTTT
TRBV28,-,-,TRBJ2-3,CASSFPQGTDTQYF,TGTGCCAGCAGTTTCCCACAGGGAACAGATACGCAGTATTTT
TRBV7-6,-,TRBD2,TRBJ2-1,CASSLAWRGEPYNEQFF,TGTGCCAGCAGCTTAGCGTGGCGGGGGGAACCCTACAATGAGCAGTTCTTC
TRBV6-1,many,TRBD1,TRBJ1-2,CASSFGQGNGYTF,TGTGCCAGCAGTTTCGGACAGGGGAATGGCTACACCTTC
TRBV11-3,-,-,TRBJ2-1,CASSLVFTTQNEQFF,TGTGCCAGCAGCTTAGTATTCACGACCCAAAATGAGCAGTTCTTC
TRBV7-8,many,-,TRBJ2-1,CASSPQDKSYNEQFF,TGTGCCAGCAGCCCCCAGGATAAGTCCTACAATGAGCAGTTCTTC
TRBV12-3/TRBV12-4,-,TRBD1,TRBJ1-1,CASTAGQGNTEAFF,TGTGCCAGCACCGCCGGACAGGGGAACACTGAAGCTTTCTTT
TRBV13,-,-,TRBJ2-1,CASSFRPLNEQFF,TGTGCCAGCAGCTTCCGCCCGTTGAATGAGCAGTTCTTC
TRBV12-5,few,TRBD1,TRBJ1-5,CASGFDTDRGNQPQHF,TGTGCTAGTGGTTTTGACACGGACAGGGGCAATCAGCCCCAGCATTTT
TRBV4-3,-,TRBD1,TRBJ1-1,CASSPMGQGGAEAFF,TGCGCCAGCAGCCCCATGGGACAGGGTGGGGCTGAAGCTTTCTTT
TRBV19,few,TRBD1,TRBJ1-2,CASSPKRPQGDGYGYTF,TGTGCCAGTAGTCCAAAACGGCCCCAGGGGGATGGATATGGCTACACCTTC
TRBV2,once,TRBD1,TRBJ2-2,CANIGTENTGELFF,TGTGCCAACATTGGGACAGAGAACACCGGGGAGCTGTTTTTT
TRBV29-1,-,-,TRBJ2-4,CSVEKRPETGRGAKNIQYF,TGCAGCGTTGAAAAACGCCCCGAGACAGGGAGGGGAGCCAAAAACATTCAGTACTTC
TRBV7-9,few,TRBD1,TRBJ2-5,CASSLTPQGDQETQYF,TGTGCCAGCAGCTTAACCCCCCAGGGGGACCAAGAGACCCAGTACTTC